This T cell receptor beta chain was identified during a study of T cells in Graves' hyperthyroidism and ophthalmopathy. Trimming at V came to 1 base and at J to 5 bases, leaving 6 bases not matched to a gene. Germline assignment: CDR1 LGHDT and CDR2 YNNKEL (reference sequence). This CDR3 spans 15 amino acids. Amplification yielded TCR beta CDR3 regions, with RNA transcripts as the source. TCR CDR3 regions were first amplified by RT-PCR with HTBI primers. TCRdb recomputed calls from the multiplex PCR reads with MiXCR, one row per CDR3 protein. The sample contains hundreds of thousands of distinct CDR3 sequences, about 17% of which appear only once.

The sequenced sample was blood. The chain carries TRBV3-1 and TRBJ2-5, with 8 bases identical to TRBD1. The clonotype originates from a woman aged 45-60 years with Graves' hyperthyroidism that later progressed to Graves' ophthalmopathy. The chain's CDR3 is CASSQGGTGGETQYF. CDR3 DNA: TGTGCCAGCAGCCAAGGAGGTACAGGGGGGGAGACCCAGTACTTC.